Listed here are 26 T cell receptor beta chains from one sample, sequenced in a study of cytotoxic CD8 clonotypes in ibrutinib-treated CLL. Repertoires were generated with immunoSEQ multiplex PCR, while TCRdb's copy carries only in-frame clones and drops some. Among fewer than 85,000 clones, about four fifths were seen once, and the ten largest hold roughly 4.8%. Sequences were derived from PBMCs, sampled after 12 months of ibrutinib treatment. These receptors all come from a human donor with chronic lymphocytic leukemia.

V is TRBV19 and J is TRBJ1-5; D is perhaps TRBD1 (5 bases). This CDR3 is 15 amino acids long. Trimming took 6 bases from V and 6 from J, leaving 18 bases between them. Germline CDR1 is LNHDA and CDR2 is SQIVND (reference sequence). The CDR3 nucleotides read TGTGCCAGTAGCCCCTCGGGGGGGGTGGGTCAGCCCCAGCATTTT. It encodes CASSPSGGVGQPQHF. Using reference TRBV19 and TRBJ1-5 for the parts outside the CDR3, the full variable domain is DGGITQSPKYLFRKEGQNVTLSCEQNLNHDAMYWYRQDPGQGLRLIYYSQIVNDFQKGDIAEGYSVSREKKESFPLTVTSAQKNPTAFYLCASSPSGGVGQPQHFGDGTRLSIL.

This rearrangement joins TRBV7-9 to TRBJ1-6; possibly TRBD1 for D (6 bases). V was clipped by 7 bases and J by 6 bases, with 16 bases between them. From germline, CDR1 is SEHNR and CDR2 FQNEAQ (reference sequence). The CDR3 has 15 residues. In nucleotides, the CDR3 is TGTGCCAGCACCCCGTCGGGGGCTGGTAATTCACCCCTCCACTTT. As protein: CASTPSGAGNSPLHF.

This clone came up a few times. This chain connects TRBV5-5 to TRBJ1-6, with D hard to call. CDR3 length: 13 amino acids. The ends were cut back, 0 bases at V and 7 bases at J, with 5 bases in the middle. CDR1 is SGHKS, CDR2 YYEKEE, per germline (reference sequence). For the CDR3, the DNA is TGTGCCAGCAGCTTGGTGGGGAATTCACCCCTCCACTTT. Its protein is CASSLVGNSPLHF.

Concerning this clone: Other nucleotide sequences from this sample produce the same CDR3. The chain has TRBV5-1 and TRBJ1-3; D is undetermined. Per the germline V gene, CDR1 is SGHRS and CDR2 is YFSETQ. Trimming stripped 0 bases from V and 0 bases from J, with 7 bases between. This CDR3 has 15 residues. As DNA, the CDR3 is TGCGCCAGCAGCTTGGGGGGATCCTCTGGAAACACCATATATTTT. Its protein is CASSLGGSSGNTIYF.

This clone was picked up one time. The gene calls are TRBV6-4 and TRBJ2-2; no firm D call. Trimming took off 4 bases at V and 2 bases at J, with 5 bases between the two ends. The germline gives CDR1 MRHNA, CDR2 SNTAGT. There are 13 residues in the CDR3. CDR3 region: CASSVGNTGELFF. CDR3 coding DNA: TGTGCCAGCAGTGTAGGAAACACCGGGGAGCTGTTTTTT.

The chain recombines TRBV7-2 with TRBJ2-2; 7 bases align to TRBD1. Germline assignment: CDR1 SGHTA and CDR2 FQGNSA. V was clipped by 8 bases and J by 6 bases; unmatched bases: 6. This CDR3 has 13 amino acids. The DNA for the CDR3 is TGTGCCAGCGGTTACCAGGGGGCCGGGGAGCTGTTTTTT. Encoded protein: CASGYQGAGELFF.

CDR3 in DNA: TGTGCCAGCAGTTTTTGGGGGGTCACCGGGGAGCTGTTTTTT. This sequence encodes CASSFWGVTGELFF. The rearrangement links TRBV28 to TRBJ2-2; weak D call: TRBD2 (6 bases). CDR3 length: 14 amino acids. V gave up 3 bases and J gave up 4 bases, with 9 bases separating them. CDR1 and CDR2 from the germline V gene are MDHEN and SYDVKM.

CDR3 sequence reads: CASSTGSGQAYGYTF. Written as DNA, the CDR3 is TGTGCCAGCAGCACCGGTTCGGGACAGGCCTATGGCTACACCTTC. V usage is TRBV7-2 and J usage is TRBJ1-2; TRBD1 agrees at 8 bases. The CDR3 totals 15 residues. The germline gives CDR1 SGHTA, CDR2 FQGNSA. The ends lost 5 bases at V and 4 bases at J; junction bases unmatched: 9.

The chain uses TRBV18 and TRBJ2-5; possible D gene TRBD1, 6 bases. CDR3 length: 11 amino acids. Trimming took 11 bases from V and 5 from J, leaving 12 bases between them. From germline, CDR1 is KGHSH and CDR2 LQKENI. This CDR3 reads CAGRDTETQYF. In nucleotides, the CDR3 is TGTGCCGGCCGGGACACCGAGACCCAGTACTTC. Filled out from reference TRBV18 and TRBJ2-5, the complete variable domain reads NAGVMQNPRHLVRRRGQEARLRCSPMKGHSHVYWYRQLPEEGLKFMVYLQKENIIDESGMPKERFSAEFPKEGPSILRIQQVVRGDSAAYFCAGRDTETQYFGPGTRLLVL.

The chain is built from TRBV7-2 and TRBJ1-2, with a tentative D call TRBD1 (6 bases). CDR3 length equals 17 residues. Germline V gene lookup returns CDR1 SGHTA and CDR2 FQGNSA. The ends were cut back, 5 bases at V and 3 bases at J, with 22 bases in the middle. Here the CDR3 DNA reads TGTGCCAGCAGCCCCCCGGGACACGGCCCCCTCGACTATGGCTACACCTTC. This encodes CASSPPGHGPLDYGYTF.

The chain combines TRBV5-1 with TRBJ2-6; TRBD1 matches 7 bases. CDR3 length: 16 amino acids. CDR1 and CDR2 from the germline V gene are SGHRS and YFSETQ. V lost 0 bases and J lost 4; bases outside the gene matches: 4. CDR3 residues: CASSLARGSGANVLTF. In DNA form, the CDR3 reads TGCGCCAGCAGCTTGGCCAGGGGGAGCGGGGCCAACGTCCTGACTTTC.

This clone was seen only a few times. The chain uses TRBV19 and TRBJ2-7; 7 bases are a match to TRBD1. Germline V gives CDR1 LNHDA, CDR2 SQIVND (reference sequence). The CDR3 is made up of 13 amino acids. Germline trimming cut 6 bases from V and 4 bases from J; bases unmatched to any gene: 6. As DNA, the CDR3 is TGTGCCAGTAGCCACCAGACAGGGTACGAGCAGTACTTC. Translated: CASSHQTGYEQYF.

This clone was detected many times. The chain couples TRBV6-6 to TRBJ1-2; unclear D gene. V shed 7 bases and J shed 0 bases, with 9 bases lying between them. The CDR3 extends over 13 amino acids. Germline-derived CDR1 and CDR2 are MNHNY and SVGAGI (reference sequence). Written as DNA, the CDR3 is TGTGCCAGCACCCCATGGCCTAACTATGGCTACACCTTC. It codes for CASTPWPNYGYTF.

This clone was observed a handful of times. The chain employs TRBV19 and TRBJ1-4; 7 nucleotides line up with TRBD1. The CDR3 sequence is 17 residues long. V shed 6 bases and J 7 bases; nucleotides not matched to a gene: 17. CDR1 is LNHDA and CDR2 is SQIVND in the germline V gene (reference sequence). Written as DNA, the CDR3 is TGTGCCAGTAGAGGGGGCAGACCCCCCCGACTATTTGAAAAACTGTTTTTT. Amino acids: CASRGGRPPRLFEKLFF.

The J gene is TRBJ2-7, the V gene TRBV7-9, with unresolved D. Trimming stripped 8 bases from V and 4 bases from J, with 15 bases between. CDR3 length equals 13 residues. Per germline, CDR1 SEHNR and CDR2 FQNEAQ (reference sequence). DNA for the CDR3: TGTGCCAGCGGCCGGGTCTCCCGGTACGAGCAGTACTTC. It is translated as CASGRVSRYEQYF.

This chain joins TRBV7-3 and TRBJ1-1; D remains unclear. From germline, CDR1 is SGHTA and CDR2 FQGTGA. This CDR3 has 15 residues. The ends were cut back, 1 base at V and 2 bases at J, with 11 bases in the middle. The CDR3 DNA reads TGTGCCAGCAGCTTAATGGGCGGTTCTAACACTGAAGCTTTCTTT. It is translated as CASSLMGGSNTEAFF.

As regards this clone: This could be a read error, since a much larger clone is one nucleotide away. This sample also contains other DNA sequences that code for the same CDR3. CDR3 sequence reads: CASSTQGGETQYF. Here the CDR3 DNA reads TGTGCCAGCAGCACACAGGGGGGGGAGACCCAGTACTTC. The chain is built from TRBV7-2 and TRBJ2-5, with a tentative D call TRBD1 (8 bases). There are 13 residues in the CDR3. V shed 5 bases and J shed 5 bases, with 12 bases lying between them. Germline V gene sequence: CDR1 SGHTA, CDR2 FQGNSA.

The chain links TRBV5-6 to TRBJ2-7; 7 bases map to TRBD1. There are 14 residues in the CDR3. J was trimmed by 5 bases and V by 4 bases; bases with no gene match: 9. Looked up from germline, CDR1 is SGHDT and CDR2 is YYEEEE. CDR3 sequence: CASSPEAGGNEQYF. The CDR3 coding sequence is TGTGCCAGCAGCCCCGAGGCAGGGGGTAACGAGCAGTACTTC.

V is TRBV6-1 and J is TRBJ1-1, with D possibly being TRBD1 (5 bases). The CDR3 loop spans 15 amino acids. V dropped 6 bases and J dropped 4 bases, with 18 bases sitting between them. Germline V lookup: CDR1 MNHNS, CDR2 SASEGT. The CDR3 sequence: CASRTVGTARTEAFF. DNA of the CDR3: TGTGCCAGCAGGACAGTGGGTACCGCACGCACTGAAGCTTTCTTT.

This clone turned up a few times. DNA of the CDR3: TGTGCCAGCAGCTTATGGACAGGGCTGGTTGGCTACACCTTC. Amino acids: CASSLWTGLVGYTF. The V gene is TRBV7-9, the J gene TRBJ1-2, with 8 bases identical to TRBD1. Trimming at V came to 2 bases and at J to 7 bases, leaving 6 bases not matched to a gene. CDR3 length: 14 residues. CDR1 and CDR2 (germline): SEHNR, FQNEAQ (reference sequence).

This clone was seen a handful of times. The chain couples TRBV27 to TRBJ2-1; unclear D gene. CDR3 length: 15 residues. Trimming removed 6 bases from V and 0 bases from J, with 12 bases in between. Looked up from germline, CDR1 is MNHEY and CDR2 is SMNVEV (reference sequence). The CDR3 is CASSLGIFSYNEQFF. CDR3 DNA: TGTGCCAGCAGCCTGGGAATTTTCTCCTACAATGAGCAGTTCTTC.

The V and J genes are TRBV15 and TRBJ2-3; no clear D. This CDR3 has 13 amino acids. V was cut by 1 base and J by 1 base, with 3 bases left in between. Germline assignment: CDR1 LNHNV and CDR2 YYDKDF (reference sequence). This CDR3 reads CATSRARTDTQYF. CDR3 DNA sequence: TGTGCCACCAGCAGAGCGCGCACAGATACGCAGTATTTT.

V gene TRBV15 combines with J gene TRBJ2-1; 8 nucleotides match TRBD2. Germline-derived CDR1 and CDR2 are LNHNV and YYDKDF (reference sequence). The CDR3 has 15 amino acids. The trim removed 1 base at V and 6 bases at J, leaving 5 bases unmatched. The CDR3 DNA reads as TGTGCCACCAGCAGAGGGGGCGGGGGGTTCAATGAGCAGTTCTTC. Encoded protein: CATSRGGGGFNEQFF.

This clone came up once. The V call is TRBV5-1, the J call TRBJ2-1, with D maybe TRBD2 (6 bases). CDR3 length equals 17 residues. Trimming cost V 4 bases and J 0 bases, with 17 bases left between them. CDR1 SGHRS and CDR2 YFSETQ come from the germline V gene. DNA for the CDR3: TGCGCCAGCAGCCGGGGGACCGGGCGCTCCTCCTACAATGAGCAGTTCTTC. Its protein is CASSRGTGRSSYNEQFF.

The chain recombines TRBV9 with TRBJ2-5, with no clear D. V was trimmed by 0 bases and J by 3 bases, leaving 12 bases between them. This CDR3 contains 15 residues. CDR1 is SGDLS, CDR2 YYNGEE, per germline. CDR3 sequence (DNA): TGTGCCAGCAGCGTAGGGGCTCGGGTAGAAGAGACCCAGTACTTC. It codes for CASSVGARVEETQYF.

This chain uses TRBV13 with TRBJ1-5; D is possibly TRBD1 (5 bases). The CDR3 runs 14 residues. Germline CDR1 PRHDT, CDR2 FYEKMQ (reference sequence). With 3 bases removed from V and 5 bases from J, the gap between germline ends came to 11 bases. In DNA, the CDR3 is TGTGCCAGCAGCTTCAGAGGGGAGCATCAGCCCCAGCATTTT. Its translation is CASSFRGEHQPQHF.